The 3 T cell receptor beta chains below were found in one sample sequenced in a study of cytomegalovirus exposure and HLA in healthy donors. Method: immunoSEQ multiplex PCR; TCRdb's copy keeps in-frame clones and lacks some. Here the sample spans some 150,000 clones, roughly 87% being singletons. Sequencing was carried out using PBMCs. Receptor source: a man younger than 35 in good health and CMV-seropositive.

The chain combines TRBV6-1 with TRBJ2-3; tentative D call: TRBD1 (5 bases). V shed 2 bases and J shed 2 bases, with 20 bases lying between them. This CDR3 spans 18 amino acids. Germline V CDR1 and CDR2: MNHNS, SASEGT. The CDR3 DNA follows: TGTGCCAGCAGTGAATCATACACAGGATACCGGACCACAGATACGCAGTATTTT. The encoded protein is CASSESYTGYRTTDTQYF.

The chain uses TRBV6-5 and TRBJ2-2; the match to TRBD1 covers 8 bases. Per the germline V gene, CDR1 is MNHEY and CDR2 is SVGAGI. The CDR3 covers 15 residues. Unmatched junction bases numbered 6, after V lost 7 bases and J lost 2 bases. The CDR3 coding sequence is TGTGCCAGCACCACCGGACAGGGAAACACCGGGGAGCTGTTTTTT. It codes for CASTTGQGNTGELFF.

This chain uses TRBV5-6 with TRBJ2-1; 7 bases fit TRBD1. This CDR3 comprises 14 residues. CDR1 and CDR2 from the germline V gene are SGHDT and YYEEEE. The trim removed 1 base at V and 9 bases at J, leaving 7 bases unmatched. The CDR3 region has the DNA TGTGCCAGCAGCTTGATGGGGACAGTAGGTGAGCAGTTCTTC. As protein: CASSLMGTVGEQFF.